Listed here are 30 T cell receptor beta chains from one sample, sequenced in a study of blood T cell repertoires in COVID-19. Clones were read by immunoSEQ multiplex PCR, and TCRdb kept only the in-frame ones, dropping some. The sample shows more than 300,000 clones, approximately 90% of them seen only once. Sequencing was performed on PBMCs or T cells enriched from blood (not recorded which). These receptor sequences come from a woman in her thirties or forties who had been exposed to COVID-19.

The chain recombines TRBV7-9 with TRBJ1-6; D not certain. The V gene's germline CDR1 is SEHNR and CDR2 FQNEAQ (reference sequence). CDR3 size: 15 residues. V lost 4 bases and J 1 base, leaving 8 bases between the germline ends. The CDR3 DNA is TGTGCCAGCAGCTCTGGCGGGTCCTATAATTCACCCCTCCACTTT. It specifies CASSSGGSYNSPLHF.

The chain has TRBV7-9 and TRBJ1-4; no reliable D call. In germline, CDR1 is SEHNR, CDR2 FQNEAQ (reference sequence). The CDR3 covers 13 residues. Trimming pared 1 base from V and 6 bases from J, leaving 6 bases between. This CDR3 reads CASSLVPDEKLFF. The CDR3 nucleotides read TGTGCCAGCAGCTTAGTCCCAGATGAAAAACTGTTTTTT.

The chain has TRBV5-1 and TRBJ2-3, with 12 bases that match TRBD2. The length of the CDR3 is 20 residues. Germline V CDR1 and CDR2: SGHRS, YFSETQ. After removal of 3 bases from V and 3 bases from J, the junction contained 17 bases not matched to a gene. The CDR3, as DNA: TGCGCCAGCAGCTCCAAACCAAGAGCAGTACTAGCGGGGGGAACAGATACGCAGTATTTT. It yields the protein CASSSKPRAVLAGGTDTQYF.

The chain has TRBV12-5 and TRBJ2-7, with 8 nucleotides matching TRBD1. Germline V CDR1 and CDR2: LGHNT, FRNRAP. The junction had 11 bases not matched to a gene; V was cut back by 5 bases and J by 2 bases. This CDR3 has 16 amino acids. The CDR3 is CASGNSRQGRAYEQYF. CDR3 nucleotides: TGTGCTAGTGGTAACTCCAGACAGGGGCGGGCCTACGAGCAGTACTTC.

J is TRBJ1-1 and V is TRBV6-1; possibly TRBD1 for D (6 bases). Trimming cost V 1 base and J 6 bases, with 15 bases left between them. Germline V gene lookup returns CDR1 MNHNS and CDR2 SASEGT. The CDR3 consists of 15 residues. The CDR3 loop reads CASSEELAGDPEAFF. The CDR3 region has the DNA TGTGCCAGCAGTGAAGAGTTGGCAGGGGACCCTGAAGCTTTCTTT.

V and J are TRBV12-3 or TRBV12-4 and TRBJ1-1; a possible D gene is TRBD1 (5 bases). The CDR3 length is 12 residues. The ends were cut back, 1 base at V and 10 bases at J, with 10 bases in the middle. The CDR3 DNA sequence: TGTGCCAGCAGTTTAGAGCAGGGTGGAGCTTTCTTT. Translation gives CASSLEQGGAFF.

V and J are TRBV9 and TRBJ2-5; TRBD1 aligns across 8 bases. Germline V lookup: CDR1 SGDLS, CDR2 YYNGEE. With 3 bases clipped from V and 4 bases from J, the junction kept 11 bases outside the gene matches. The CDR3 is 16 residues long. This chain's CDR3 is CASSGAGGRLGETQYF. CDR3 DNA sequence: TGTGCCAGCAGCGGAGCAGGGGGCAGGTTGGGAGAGACCCAGTACTTC.

This clone appeared a single time. This chain links TRBV2 with TRBJ1-3; a possible D gene is TRBD1 (5 bases). The germline V gene encodes CDR1 SNHLY and CDR2 FYNNEI. The CDR3 is 13 amino acids. V was cut by 4 bases and J by 4 bases, with 8 bases left in between. This chain's CDR3 is CASSGQLGNTIYF. Here the CDR3 DNA reads TGTGCCAGCAGTGGACAGCTAGGAAACACCATATATTTT. The full variable domain, rest sourced from reference TRBV2 and TRBJ1-3, is EPEVTQTPSHQVTQMGQEVILRCVPISNHLYFYWYRQILGQKVEFLVSFYNNEISEKSEIFDDQFSVERPDGSNFTLKIRSTKLEDSAMYFCASSGQLGNTIYFGEGSWLTVV.

The genes are TRBV11-3 and TRBJ2-1, with 9 bases fitting TRBD2. V lost 5 bases to trimming and J lost 6 bases; unmatched junction nucleotides: 8. Germline V gene data show CDR1 as SGHNT and CDR2 as YENEEA. The CDR3 sequence is 15 residues long. Written as DNA, the CDR3 is TGTGCCAGCAGCCTCGGGGCGGGGGGGACCAATGAGCAGTTCTTC. Its protein is CASSLGAGGTNEQFF.

CDR3 loop: CATSSGDRMNTEAFF. The CDR3 region has the DNA TGTGCCACCAGCAGTGGCGACAGAATGAACACTGAAGCTTTCTTT. This rearrangement joins TRBV15 to TRBJ1-1; maybe TRBD1 (5 bases). The CDR3 has 15 residues. Trimming left V 3 bases short and J 0 bases short, with 11 bases between. Germline V gene lookup returns CDR1 LNHNV and CDR2 YYDKDF (reference sequence).

The gene calls are TRBV5-1 and TRBJ2-4, with 7 bases identical to TRBD1. The trim removed 4 bases at V and 7 bases at J, leaving 8 bases unmatched. Germline CDR1 reads SGHRS; CDR2 reads YFSETQ. This CDR3 has 14 amino acids. The CDR3 reads CASSPDRVWNIQYF. The CDR3 nucleotides are TGCGCCAGCAGCCCCGACAGGGTTTGGAACATTCAGTACTTC.

V and J are TRBV5-4 and TRBJ1-4, with D possibly matching TRBD1 (5 bases). The CDR3 spans 15 residues. Germline V gene sequence: CDR1 SGHNT, CDR2 YYREEE (reference sequence). Deletions cut 1 base from V and 0 bases from J, with 7 bases between. The CDR3 bases are TGTGCCAGCAGCTTGCAGGGTACAACTAATGAAAAACTGTTTTTT. Its protein is CASSLQGTTNEKLFF.

Points on this clone: Other DNA sequences in this sample translate to the same CDR3. The chain carries TRBV18 and TRBJ1-5; 11 bases agree with TRBD1. CDR1 is KGHSH, CDR2 LQKENI, per germline. CDR3 length: 15 residues. After removal of 3 bases from V and 5 bases from J, the junction contained 3 bases not matched to a gene. The CDR3 nucleotides are TGTGCCAGCTCACCTGGGACAGGGGGGTATCAGCCCCAGCATTTT. Encoded protein: CASSPGTGGYQPQHF.

This sequence joins TRBV24-1 and TRBJ2-2; TRBD1 matches 7 bases. Germline-derived CDR1 and CDR2 are KGHDR and SFDVKD. This CDR3 contains 17 residues. Unmatched junction bases numbered 16, after V lost 7 bases and J lost 6 bases. CDR3 nucleotide sequence: TGTGCCACCAGAGTGACAGGGACCAGGGTGGGGGCCGGGGAGCTGTTTTTT. Translation: CATRVTGTRVGAGELFF.

The gene calls are TRBV24-1 and TRBJ2-3; TRBD2 matches at 7 bases. CDR1 is KGHDR, CDR2 SFDVKD, per germline. V dropped 9 bases and J dropped 4; count of bases not matched to a gene: 12. The CDR3 is 15 amino acids. CDR3 nucleotides: TGTGCCACCGAGAGGGGAGGGCCTTGGCCAGATACGCAGTATTTT. Residues: CATERGGPWPDTQYF.

The V gene is TRBV5-1, the J gene TRBJ1-3; D uncertain. This CDR3 comprises 13 residues. V lost 5 bases and J lost 0, with 6 bases in between. The germline CDR1 and CDR2 sequences are SGHRS and YFSETQ. CDR3 amino acids: CASRASSGNTIYF. The CDR3 DNA sequence: TGCGCCAGCAGGGCCAGCTCTGGAAACACCATATATTTT.

The gene calls are TRBV6-2 or TRBV6-3 and TRBJ1-5, with 7 nucleotides matching TRBD1. With 1 base clipped from V and 3 bases from J, the junction kept 12 bases outside the gene matches. The CDR3 runs 18 residues. CDR1 is MNHEY and CDR2 is SVGEGT in the germline V gene. The CDR3 nucleotides are TGTGCCAGCAGTTACTATCCCGGGCAGGGGGGAAACAATCAGCCCCAGCATTTT. Protein sequence: CASSYYPGQGGNNQPQHF.

This clone was seen a handful of times. V is TRBV10-1 and J is TRBJ1-5; a weak D match, TRBD1 (6 bases). The CDR3 is made up of 12 amino acids. Germline loops: CDR1 WNHNN, CDR2 SYGVQD (reference sequence). V lost 4 bases and J lost 10, with 11 bases in between. The CDR3 nucleotides are TGCGCCAGCAGTGCCTCGGACAGACCCCAGCATTTT. Amino acids: CASSASDRPQHF.

The rearrangement joins TRBV10-2 to TRBJ2-5; the match to TRBD1 covers 8 bases. Germline V gene sequence: CDR1 WSHSY, CDR2 SAAADI. V lost 4 bases and J lost 2; bases outside the gene matches: 3. The CDR3 has 14 residues. CDR3 amino acids: CASSGQGWQETQYF. The DNA of the CDR3 is TGCGCCAGCAGTGGACAGGGGTGGCAAGAGACCCAGTACTTC.

This rearrangement joins TRBV18 to TRBJ1-4; D gene ambiguous. The germline V gene encodes CDR1 KGHSH and CDR2 LQKENI. The CDR3 is 13 residues long. Trimming took off 1 base at V and 8 bases at J, with 8 bases between the two ends. For the CDR3, the DNA is TGTGCCAGCTCACCACTTTCGCGCGAAAAACTGTTTTTT. Translating it yields CASSPLSREKLFF.

The table lists this clone with a count of one. This chain links TRBV5-5 with TRBJ1-5, with 8 bases matching TRBD1. CDR3 size: 14 residues. Germline V lookup: CDR1 SGHKS, CDR2 YYEKEE (reference sequence). Losses at the gene ends were 4 bases for V and 2 bases for J; bases not matched to a gene: 2. CDR3 sequence (DNA): TGTGCCAGCAGCCCGGGACAGGGCAATCAGCCCCAGCATTTT. As protein: CASSPGQGNQPQHF.

The chain joins TRBV19 to TRBJ1-2; the D is unclear. CDR3 length: 13 amino acids. From germline, CDR1 is LNHDA and CDR2 SQIVND (reference sequence). V gave up 3 bases and J gave up 8 bases, with 13 bases separating them. The CDR3 bases are TGTGCCAGTAGTATCCGTCGGGTCGAAGGCTACACCTTC. This gives the protein CASSIRRVEGYTF.

This chain joins TRBV2 and TRBJ1-2; 7 positions agree with TRBD1. J gave up 6 bases and V 7 bases, and 5 bases lay outside the gene matches. The germline gives CDR1 SNHLY, CDR2 FYNNEI. The CDR3 is 12 amino acids. CDR3: CASTLTGHGYTF. The CDR3 DNA is TGTGCCAGCACCCTGACAGGGCATGGCTACACCTTC.

The V call is TRBV10-3, the J call TRBJ2-1; possible D gene TRBD2, 5 bases. Germline V CDR1 and CDR2: ENHRY, SYGVKD. Trimming shortened V by 4 bases and J by 0 bases, and 25 bases separated the two germline ends. This CDR3 is 20 amino acids long. The CDR3 region has the DNA TGTGCCATCAGTGGATTTCCCGGGAACTTAGAGTCGGACTCCTACAATGAGCAGTTCTTC. This gives the protein CAISGFPGNLESDSYNEQFF.

This clone turned up a few times. Other DNA sequences in this specimen translate into the identical CDR3. The chain has TRBV24-1 and TRBJ2-7; D unresolved. V lost 5 bases and J 1 base, leaving 8 bases between the germline ends. The germline V gene has CDR1 KGHDR and CDR2 SFDVKD. The CDR3 covers 13 residues. CDR3 nucleotide sequence: TGTGCCACCAGTGGGGCAGGTTCCTACGAGCAGTACTTC. Amino acid sequence: CATSGAGSYEQYF.

V gene TRBV27 combines with J gene TRBJ1-4; D possibly corresponds to TRBD1 (6 bases). The CDR3 has 16 amino acids. The germline gives CDR1 MNHEY, CDR2 SMNVEV (reference sequence). Trimming pared 4 bases from V and 3 bases from J, leaving 15 bases between. The CDR3 region is CASSSRLRGPNEKLFF. The CDR3 DNA sequence: TGTGCCAGCAGTTCCCGGCTCAGGGGCCCTAATGAAAAACTGTTTTTT. Full variable domain (missing parts from reference TRBV27 and TRBJ1-4): EAQVTQNPRYLITVTGKKLTVTCSQNMNHEYMSWYRQDPGLGLRQIYYSMNVEVTDKGDVPEGYKVSRKEKRNFPLILESPSPNQTSLYFCASSSRLRGPNEKLFFGSGTQLSVL.

The rearrangement uses TRBV5-4 and TRBJ2-2, with 9 positions matching TRBD2. This CDR3 region has 16 residues. The germline CDR1 and CDR2 sequences are SGHNT and YYREEE (reference sequence). V was pared by 0 bases and J by 8 bases, with 8 bases of the junction left unmatched. The CDR3 DNA reads TGTGCCAGCAGCTTGGTTAGAGCGGGAGGTCAAGGGGAGCTGTTTTTT. This codes for CASSLVRAGGQGELFF. Supplemented by reference TRBV5-4 and TRBJ2-2, the full variable domain reads ETGVTQSPTHLIKTRGQQVTLRCSSQSGHNTVSWYQQALGQGPQFIFQYYREEENGRGNFPPRFSGLQFPNYSSELNVNALELDDSALYLCASSLVRAGGQGELFFGEGSRLTVL.

J is TRBJ2-1 and V is TRBV6-6; 10 positions agree with TRBD1. Looked up from germline, CDR1 is MNHNY and CDR2 is SVGAGI (reference sequence). The CDR3 covers 16 residues. V shed 5 bases, J shed 0 bases, and the junction held 4 bases outside the gene matches. The CDR3, as DNA: TGTGCCAGCAGTCCTCGGACAGGGGGCTCCTACAATGAGCAGTTCTTC. It encodes CASSPRTGGSYNEQFF.

The chain has TRBV4-3 and TRBJ2-5; TRBD2 might be the D (5 bases). Trimming took off 5 bases at V and 2 bases at J, with 27 bases between the two ends. CDR1 is LGHNA and CDR2 is YSLEER in the germline V gene. The CDR3 spans 19 residues. The CDR3 DNA reads TGCGCCAGCAGCGCGGGCGGGTCAACGACCCATTATATACAAGAGACCCAGTACTTC. The encoded protein is CASSAGGSTTHYIQETQYF.

In this sample, this clone turned up a few times. The CDR3, as DNA: TGTGCCAGCAGCCCGACAGGGATTGGCTACACCTTC. Protein product: CASSPTGIGYTF. The chain links TRBV7-8 to TRBJ1-2; 7 nucleotides agree with TRBD1. The CDR3 loop spans 12 amino acids. Germline-derived CDR1 and CDR2 are SGHVS and FQNEAQ. V trimming: 5 bases; J trimming: 7 bases; junction bases outside the gene matches: 4.